The 18 T cell receptor beta chains given below trace back to one sample, sequenced in a study of T cell clonality in common variable immunodeficiency. Findings and caveats of the study: Reportedly, TCR beta sequences from common variable immunodeficiency showed fewer deletions and N-nucleotide insertions.

The table came from immunoSEQ multiplex PCR; TCRdb's copy has only in-frame clones and leaves some out. Sampling found roughly 34,000 clones, none seen once. These receptors have no known antigen. The specimen was peripheral blood mononuclear cells. These receptors were taken from a human donor with common variable immunodeficiency.

The table lists this clone with a few counts. The CDR3 sequence: CASSFSKNTEAFF. The covered CDR3 bases are TGTGCCAGCAGCTTTAGCAAGAACACTGAA. The genes are TRBV7-9 and TRBJ1-1; the D is unclear. With the read ending 3 residues before the CDR3 end, the germline J gene is used to fill in that end. This CDR3 is 13 amino acids long. Germline-derived CDR1 and CDR2 are SEHNR and FQNEAQ (reference sequence). V lost 3 bases to trimming and J lost 1 base, with 6 bases between them.

This clone has a count of ten or more. Read sequence stops 3 residues before the CDR3 end, and the germline J gene provides the missing end. J is TRBJ1-1 and V is TRBV5-6, with D tentatively TRBD1 (5 bases). The germline V gene encodes CDR1 SGHDT and CDR2 YYEEEE. The V gene lost 5 bases and the J gene lost 1 base, with 9 bases spanning the gap. The CDR3 totals 13 residues. CDR3 residues: CASRRDSNTEAFF. The sequenced part of the CDR3 DNA is TGTGCCAGCAGACGGGACTCGAACACTGAA.

With regard to this clone: The read stops 3 residues short of the end of the CDR3; the missing end is completed from the germline J gene. This chain connects TRBV19 to TRBJ1-5; 7 bases are a match to TRBD1. The CDR3 spans 14 residues. V lost 5 bases and J lost 7; bases outside the gene matches: 8. CDR1 and CDR2 (germline): LNHDA, SQIVND (reference sequence). The CDR3: CASSGPGGQQPQHF. Incomplete CDR3 DNA: TGTGCCAGTAGTGGACCAGGGGGGCAGCAGCCC.

About this clone: Read data end 3 residues before the CDR3 end; the end is taken from the germline J gene. The J gene is TRBJ2-2, the V gene TRBV30; TRBD1 aligns across 7 bases. Germline V CDR1 and CDR2: GTSNPN, SVGIG (reference sequence). Unmatched junction bases numbered 13, after V lost 5 bases and J lost 4 bases. The CDR3 covers 16 residues. Incomplete CDR3 DNA: TGTGCCTGGTCTAAACCGCCGAGGGGGCCCACCGGGGAG. Translation: CAWSKPPRGPTGE. The full CDR3 protein is CAWSKPPRGPTGELFF.

A word on this clone: The read finishes 3 residues shy of the CDR3 end, and the germline J gene is used to complete it. V usage is TRBV7-6 and J usage is TRBJ2-1; D is possibly TRBD1 (6 bases). Per germline, CDR1 SGHVS and CDR2 FNYEAQ. V shed 1 base and J shed 4 bases, with 14 bases lying between them. The CDR3 has 16 amino acids. The part of the CDR3 DNA that was read is TGTGCCAGCAGCTTAGGGGGGCTAGGCGGGTACAATGAG. Its translation is CASSLGGLGGYNE. From start to end, the CDR3 is CASSLGGLGGYNEQFF.

This clone was counted ten times or more. Sequencing ends 3 residues short of the CDR3 end; the germline J gene provides the rest. The genes are TRBV6-2 or TRBV6-3 and TRBJ2-7; D gene ambiguous. In germline, CDR1 is MNHEY, CDR2 SVGEGT. Trimming left V 5 bases short and J 2 bases short, with 19 bases between. The CDR3 runs to 16 residues. The CDR3: CASSARVGAATYEQYF. The DNA read from the CDR3 is TGTGCCAGCAGTGCCCGGGTCGGCGCGGCAACCTACGAG.

Many counts were recorded for this clone. The read terminates 3 residues ahead of where the CDR3 ends, so the germline J gene completes it. V usage is TRBV12-3 or TRBV12-4 and J usage is TRBJ1-2, with D unclear. V was clipped by 3 bases and J by 6 bases, with 11 bases between them. This CDR3 comprises 13 residues. Partial CDR3 DNA: TGTGCCAGCAGTTTGGCGGGGTCTAATGGC. Translating gives CASSLAGSNG. The CDR3 reads in full as CASSLAGSNGYTF.

Many counts were recorded for this clone. The CDR3 sequence is CASSSGTYNEQFF. The sequenced CDR3 bases are TGTGCCAGCTCTAGCGGGACCTACAATGAG. This chain uses TRBV18 with TRBJ2-1, with 8 bases fitting TRBD2. The read halts 3 residues ahead of the CDR3 end, with the missing end drawn from the germline J gene. Germline lookup yields CDR1 KGHSH and CDR2 LQKENI. V trimming: 6 bases; J trimming: 2 bases; junction bases outside the gene matches: 0. The CDR3 has 13 amino acids.

The CDR3 spells CASSQTGQSVGTQYF. The part of the CDR3 DNA that was read is TGCGCCAGCAGTCAGACGGGACAAAGTGTCGGGACC. The J gene is TRBJ2-5, the V gene TRBV23-1; TRBD1 is a possible D gene (6 bases). Sequencing ends 3 residues short of the CDR3 end; the germline J gene provides the rest. TRBV23-1 is known as an ORF, though its function is uncertain. CDR3 length: 15 amino acids. With 3 bases removed from V and 7 bases from J, the gap between germline ends came to 18 bases.

Points on this clone: The CDR3 extends 3 residues past the end of the read, so its final part is completed from the germline J gene. The chain joins TRBV30 to TRBJ1-1, with D hard to call. The CDR3 is 10 residues long. Trimming removed 5 bases at V and 7 bases at J, with 8 bases between. Per the germline V gene, CDR1 is GTSNPN and CDR2 is SVGIG (reference sequence). Partial CDR3 DNA: TGTGCCTGGGTAAAGGGTGAA. The encoded protein is CAWVKGE. From start to end, the CDR3 is CAWVKGEAFF.

As to this clone: The sequence runs out 3 residues before the end of the CDR3; the remainder is reconstructed from the germline J gene. This chain connects TRBV18 to TRBJ1-5, with 8 bases lining up with TRBD1. Germline CDR1 reads KGHSH; CDR2 reads LQKENI. With V trimmed by 2 bases and J by 0 bases, 6 bases remained unmatched. The CDR3 sequence is 17 residues long. The CDR3 region is CASSPSTGVYSNQPQHF. The sequenced part of the CDR3 DNA is TGTGCCAGCTCACCATCGACAGGGGTGTATAGCAATCAGCCC.

This clone was counted a few times. The read terminates 3 residues ahead of where the CDR3 ends, so the germline J gene completes it. The chain couples TRBV20-1 to TRBJ2-3; D is unclear. CDR1 and CDR2 from the germline V gene are DFQATT and SNEGSKA (reference sequence). Trimming pared 6 bases from V and 8 bases from J, leaving 15 bases between. This CDR3 contains 12 residues. CDR3 residues: CSALVYVGTQYF. The DNA read from the CDR3 is TGCAGTGCCCTAGTCTATGTGGGTACG.

This clone has only a few counts. The read halts 3 residues ahead of the CDR3 end, with the missing end drawn from the germline J gene. This sequence joins TRBV6-1 and TRBJ2-5; possible D gene TRBD2, 6 bases. The germline gives CDR1 MNHNS, CDR2 SASEGT. CDR3 length: 15 amino acids. The V end lost 0 bases, the J end lost 1 base, and 9 bases lay between the germline ends. The CDR3 is CASSEAPGLQETQYF. The sequenced CDR3 bases are TGTGCCAGCAGTGAAGCCCCGGGACTCCAAGAGACC.

At least ten counts were recorded for this clone. The observed sequence ends 3 residues before the CDR3 terminus, with the missing tail filled in from the germline J gene. Other DNA sequences of this sample code for an identical CDR3. V is TRBV19 and J is TRBJ1-5; 8 bases are a match to TRBD1. Germline CDR1 and CDR2: LNHDA and SQIVND (reference sequence). Trimming removed 5 bases from V and 4 bases from J; junction bases left unmatched: 4. The CDR3 loop spans 14 amino acids. The CDR3 reads CASSLQGGNQPQHF. The covered CDR3 bases are TGTGCCAGTAGTTTACAGGGGGGTAATCAGCCC.

This clone was detected only a few times. The read is 3 residues too short to cover the CDR3 end, so that end is filled in from the germline J gene. This sequence joins TRBV7-8 and TRBJ2-7; maybe TRBD2 (6 bases). Trimming pared 1 base from V and 2 bases from J, leaving 9 bases between. Germline CDR1 reads SGHVS; CDR2 reads FQNEAQ. The CDR3 runs to 14 residues. The DNA read from the CDR3 is TGTGCCAGCAGCTTAGTCGGCGGGACCTACGAG. Its protein is CASSLVGGTYE. The entire CDR3 protein reads CASSLVGGTYEQYF.

As to this clone: The missing CDR3 end, 3 residues past where the read stops, is filled in from the germline J gene. The chain uses TRBV7-8 and TRBJ1-4; D perhaps matches TRBD1 (5 bases). The CDR3 runs 16 residues. V lost 5 bases to trimming and J lost 3 bases, with 16 bases between them. Germline assignment: CDR1 SGHVS and CDR2 FQNEAQ. The CDR3 is CASSPRGRLANEKLFF. The DNA read from the CDR3 is TGTGCCAGCAGCCCCCGGGGGAGGCTGGCTAATGAAAAA. The full variable domain, in which reference TRBV7-8 and TRBJ1-4 provide the parts outside the CDR3, is GAGVSQSPRYKVAKRGQDVALRCDPISGHVSLFWYQQALGQGPEFLTYFQNEAQLDKSGLPSDRFFAERPEGSVSTLKIQRTQQEDSAVYLCASSPRGRLANEKLFFGSGTQLSVL.

This clone was counted only a few times. The read ends 3 residues before the CDR3 terminus; that terminus is restored from the germline J gene. This sequence joins TRBV6-2 or TRBV6-3 and TRBJ1-2, with D perhaps TRBD1 (6 bases). There are 13 residues in the CDR3. Germline CDR1 and CDR2: MNHEY and SVGEGT. Trimming took 4 bases from V and 5 from J, leaving 11 bases between them. The CDR3 protein is CASSSTGSYGYTF. The DNA read from the CDR3 is TGTGCCAGCAGTTCCACAGGGAGTTATGGC.

This clone was counted ten times or more. The read is 3 residues too short to cover the CDR3 end, so that end is filled in from the germline J gene. The chain uses TRBV5-1 and TRBJ2-2; D possibly corresponds to TRBD2 (5 bases). The CDR3 is made up of 15 amino acids. The V and J ends lost 4 bases and 3 bases respectively, with 13 bases between them. Germline-derived CDR1 and CDR2 are SGHRS and YFSETQ. The sequenced CDR3 bases are TGCGCCAGCAGCGGAGGACTTTCTTACACCGGGGAG. The encoded protein is CASSGGLSYTGE. The CDR3 in full is CASSGGLSYTGELFF.